This is a list of T cell receptor beta chains from one sample in a study of OX40 agonist ivuxolimab in advanced cancers. Using immunoSEQ multiplex PCR, the repertoire was profiled, and TCRdb retains in-frame clones only, with some absent. The sample shows tens of thousands of clones, 90% of them seen only once. This specimen was CD4+ or CD8+ T cells sorted from blood, taken in a trial of the OX40 agonist ivuxolimab. These receptor sequences come from an adult with an advanced solid tumor such as melanoma, head and neck, liver or kidney cancer. Each CDR3 is given with its conserved first and last residue. Fields, in order: clone size, CDR3 length, J gene, D gene, V gene, CDR3 protein, CDR3 DNA. A D gene is named only where the DNA matches it firmly. Size is omitted from some rows. Given values are once, few, many or a class for expanded clones.

. 10 TRBJ1-1 . TRBV2 CATVGVQAFF TGTGCCACCGTCGGTGTACAAGCTTTCTTT
. 14 TRBJ2-7 . TRBV9 CASSGGDGPYEQYF TGTGCCAGCAGCGGCGGGGACGGACCCTACGAGCAGTACTTC
. 14 TRBJ2-1 . TRBV9 CASSVGGQYNEQFF TGTGCCAGCAGCGTAGGAGGGCAATACAATGAGCAGTTCTTC
. 16 TRBJ2-1 . TRBV7-9 CASSRSGTNSYNEQFF TGTGCCAGCAGCCGCTCCGGGACAAATTCCTACAATGAGCAGTTCTTC
. 15 TRBJ2-2 TRBD1 TRBV4-1 CASSHSTGGTGELFF TGCGCCAGCAGCCATTCCACAGGGGGCACCGGGGAGCTGTTTTTT
. 16 TRBJ2-5 TRBD2 TRBV28 CASSLNSGRASETQYF TGTGCCAGCAGTTTAAATAGCGGGAGGGCCTCAGAGACCCAGTACTTC
. 16 TRBJ1-2 . TRBV27 CASSLYPSPSSYGYTF TGTGCCAGCAGTTTATACCCCTCTCCGTCGAGCTATGGCTACACCTTC
. 15 TRBJ2-7 TRBD2 TRBV5-1 CASSSDWGGVWEQYF TGCGCCAGCAGCTCGGACTGGGGGGGTGTATGGGAGCAGTACTTC
. 14 TRBJ2-2 . TRBV7-9 CASSLAGDLWELFF TGTGCCAGCAGCTTAGCGGGGGACCTCTGGGAGCTGTTTTTT
once 16 TRBJ2-7 TRBD2 TRBV7-6 CASSLAGLAGVVEQYF TGTGCCAGCAGCTTAGCAGGACTAGCGGGAGTCGTCGAGCAGTACTTC
few 19 TRBJ2-5 TRBD1 TRBV7-9 CASSLSDRGRLADQETQYF TGTGCCAGCAGCTTAAGTGACAGGGGGCGTCTAGCGGACCAAGAGACCCAGTACTTC
. 12 TRBJ1-5 TRBD1 TRBV29-1 CSVGDRHQPQHF TGCAGCGTTGGGGACAGACATCAGCCCCAGCATTTT
. 15 TRBJ1-1 . TRBV4-3 CASSQKGTGRTEAFF TGCGCCAGCAGCCAAAAGGGAACAGGGCGCACTGAAGCTTTCTTT
. 15 TRBJ1-3 . TRBV4-1 CASSQVRQLGNTIYF TGCGCCAGCAGCCAAGTGCGACAGCTCGGAAACACCATATATTTT
. 15 TRBJ2-7 . TRBV7-9 CATTPLSTGTYEQYF TGTGCCACTACACCCCTCTCCACCGGGACCTACGAGCAGTACTTC
. 15 TRBJ2-7 . TRBV6-5 CASSYHGGKGYEQYF TGTGCCAGCAGTTACCACGGTGGGAAGGGCTACGAGCAGTACTTC
. 12 TRBJ2-1 TRBD1 TRBV2 CASRTGLNEQFF TGTGCCAGCCGGACAGGGTTGAATGAGCAGTTCTTC
. 15 TRBJ2-5 . TRBV27 CASSADGGLQETQYF TGTGCCAGCAGCGCTGATGGGGGGCTCCAAGAGACCCAGTACTTC
. 14 TRBJ2-7 TRBD1 TRBV6-5 CASSYGTEYYEQYF TGTGCCAGCAGTTACGGGACAGAGTACTACGAGCAGTACTTC
. 11 TRBJ2-2 . TRBV9 CASSNTGELFF TGTGCCAGCAGTAACACCGGGGAGCTGTTTTTT
. 13 TRBJ2-2 . TRBV6-5 CASGNGGTGELFF TGTGCCAGCGGCAACGGGGGAACCGGGGAGCTGTTTTTT
. 21 TRBJ2-2 . TRBV2 CASSAIGQIIGHTGDTGELFF TGTGCCAGCAGTGCAATCGGACAAATCATCGGGCATACAGGCGACACCGGGGAGCTGTTTTTT
. 18 TRBJ2-5 TRBD2 TRBV10-3 CAISESTAGEKQVETQYF TGTGCCATCAGTGAGTCGACAGCGGGAGAGAAGCAGGTTGAGACCCAGTACTTC
. 14 TRBJ2-7 TRBD1 TRBV30 CAWSHGTGDHEQYF TGTGCCTGGAGCCACGGGACAGGGGACCACGAGCAGTACTTC
. 13 TRBJ1-1 TRBD1 TRBV13 CASSSTGDTEAFF TGTGCCAGCAGCTCAACAGGGGACACTGAAGCTTTCTTT
. 12 TRBJ2-3 . TRBV7-9 CASSLRRDTQYF TGTGCCAGCAGCTTACGGCGAGATACGCAGTATTTT
. 16 TRBJ2-3 . TRBV11-2 CASSLGFGGLADTQYF TGTGCCAGCAGCTTAGGTTTTGGGGGCTTAGCAGATACGCAGTATTTT
few 11 TRBJ2-1 . TRBV10-3 CAISESNEQFF TGTGCCATCAGCGAGTCGAATGAGCAGTTCTTC
. 17 TRBJ2-1 TRBD2 TRBV5-4 CASSFSAGSGVNNEQFF TGTGCCAGCAGCTTCTCGGCGGGGAGCGGGGTAAACAATGAGCAGTTCTTC
. 15 TRBJ2-3 TRBD2 TRBV6-5 CASSLILAGSDTQYF TGTGCCAGCAGTCTAATACTAGCGGGATCAGATACGCAGTATTTT
. 14 TRBJ2-5 . TRBV7-9 CASSYREVEETQYF TGTGCCAGCAGCTACAGGGAAGTGGAAGAGACCCAGTACTTC
. 11 TRBJ2-7 . TRBV4-1 CASSQVDEQYF TGCGCCAGCAGCCAAGTAGACGAGCAGTACTTC
. 15 TRBJ1-2 . TRBV19 CASSIDQNYNYGYTF TGTGCCAGTAGTATAGATCAGAACTATAACTATGGCTACACCTTC
medium-sized 12 TRBJ2-4 . TRBV5-6 CASSLVGNIQYF TGTGCCAGCAGCTTGGTTGGTAACATTCAGTACTTC
. 16 TRBJ2-1 . TRBV4-1 CASSPSTKSSYNEQFF TGCGCCAGCAGCCCGTCGACCAAGAGCTCCTACAATGAGCAGTTCTTC
. 14 TRBJ2-7 . TRBV7-9 CASSLASTVYEQYF TGTGCCAGCAGCTTAGCCTCGACAGTCTACGAGCAGTACTTC
few 13 TRBJ2-7 . TRBV29-1 CSVYLASSYEQYF TGCAGCGTTTACCTAGCCAGCTCCTACGAGCAGTACTTC
. 16 TRBJ2-7 TRBD2 TRBV11-3 CASSPRTSGSVYEQYF TGTGCCAGCAGCCCCCGGACTAGCGGGAGTGTATACGAGCAGTACTTC
. 13 TRBJ2-7 . TRBV29-1 CSVGTALTYEQYF TGCAGCGTTGGGACAGCGTTGACCTACGAGCAGTACTTC
medium-sized 14 TRBJ2-7 TRBD2 TRBV11-3 CASSFSPGTSEQYF TGTGCCAGCAGCTTTTCCCCCGGGACTAGTGAGCAGTACTTC
. 16 TRBJ2-1 . TRBV4-1 CASSQVLASSYNKQFF TGCGCCAGCAGCCAAGTTCTAGCGAGCTCCTACAATAAGCAGTTCTTC
. 14 TRBJ2-7 . TRBV19 CASSTPLAGYEQYF TGTGCCAGTAGTACCCCACTAGCTGGGTACGAGCAGTACTTC
. 14 TRBJ1-5 . TRBV7-6 CASSLIGANQPQHF TGTGCCAGCAGCTTAATAGGGGCCAATCAGCCCCAGCATTTT
. 16 TRBJ2-3 . TRBV19 CASSISGSPSTDTQYF TGTGCCAGTAGTATCTCGGGGTCACCTAGCACAGATACGCAGTATTTT
. 17 TRBJ2-1 TRBD2 TRBV7-9 CASIPGASGSSYNEQFF TGTGCCAGCATCCCGGGGGCTAGCGGGAGCTCCTACAATGAGCAGTTCTTC
once 15 TRBJ1-5 TRBD1 TRBV7-9 CASSFGQGRDQPQHF TGTGCCAGCAGCTTCGGACAGGGGAGGGATCAGCCCCAGCATTTT
. 15 TRBJ1-1 TRBD1 TRBV6-5 CASSYYDRANTEAFF TGTGCCAGCAGTTATTACGACAGGGCCAACACTGAAGCTTTCTTT
. 14 TRBJ2-7 TRBD1 TRBV7-9 CASSPSGQPYEQYF TGTGCCAGCAGCCCCTCGGGACAGCCCTACGAGCAGTACTTC
. 20 TRBJ2-5 TRBD2 TRBV7-6 CASSLGFWGLGLAGQETQYF TGTGCCAGCAGCTTAGGCTTCTGGGGATTGGGACTAGCGGGACAAGAGACCCAGTACTTC
. 15 TRBJ2-2 . TRBV5-1 CASTRLDRITGELFF TGCGCCAGCACCAGGTTGGATCGGATCACCGGGGAGCTGTTTTTT
. 12 TRBJ2-7 . TRBV19 CASSNDLYEQYF TGTGCCAGTAGTAACGACCTCTACGAGCAGTACTTC